A selection of T cell receptor beta chains follows, all from one sample in a study of shared clonotypes between healthy human individuals. The assay was immunoSEQ multiplex PCR, and TCRdb's table has in-frame clones only and misses some. The repertoire holds roughly 850,000 clones, with just over 95% as singletons. The sample comprised naive CD8+ T cells sorted from blood. The receptors shown here come from a man aged 25 to 45 in good health. The CDR3 runs from the conserved cysteine through the conserved F or W. Fields, in order: CDR3 DNA, CDR3 protein, clone size, V gene, D gene, J gene. A D gene is named only where the DNA matches it firmly. A row's size may be missing; if present it is once, few, many or a size class.

cdr3_nt: TGTGCCAGCAGCGTAGGGGACAGCTCCTACGAGCAGTACTTC
cdr3_aa: CASSVGDSSYEQYF
clone_size: NA
v_call: TRBV9
d_call: TRBD1
j_call: TRBJ2-7

cdr3_nt: TGCGCCAGCAGCCAAGAAGGCGGAATGGGGGAAAAACTGTTTTTT
cdr3_aa: CASSQEGGMGEKLFF
clone_size: NA
v_call: TRBV4-1
d_call: NA
j_call: TRBJ1-4

cdr3_nt: TGTGCCAGTAGCAGGGGGGAGTCTCGAACCTACGAGCAGTACTTC
cdr3_aa: CASSRGESRTYEQYF
clone_size: NA
v_call: TRBV27
d_call: NA
j_call: TRBJ2-7

cdr3_nt: TGTGCCAGCAGCTCAGGGGATGAGCAGTTCTTC
cdr3_aa: CASSSGDEQFF
clone_size: NA
v_call: TRBV7-9
d_call: NA
j_call: TRBJ2-1

cdr3_nt: TGTGCCAGCAGCTTGGCCTATGAGCGGGAGGGCTTCACAGATACGCAGTATTTT
cdr3_aa: CASSLAYEREGFTDTQYF
clone_size: NA
v_call: TRBV5-4
d_call: TRBD2
j_call: TRBJ2-3

cdr3_nt: TGTGCCAGCAGCTTGGCCCTTAGCGGGAGTGGCACCGGGGAGCTGTTTTTT
cdr3_aa: CASSLALSGSGTGELFF
clone_size: NA
v_call: TRBV5-4
d_call: TRBD2
j_call: TRBJ2-2

cdr3_nt: TGTGCCAGCAGTCCGTCGGAAGTCCCTTCCCACGAGCAGTACTTC
cdr3_aa: CASSPSEVPSHEQYF
clone_size: NA
v_call: TRBV27
d_call: NA
j_call: TRBJ2-7

cdr3_nt: TGTGCCAGCAGGCTCCCAGGGGCAGGGAACGCTGAAGCTTTCTTT
cdr3_aa: CASRLPGAGNAEAFF
clone_size: NA
v_call: TRBV7-9
d_call: NA
j_call: TRBJ1-1

cdr3_nt: TGCGCCAGCAGCCAAGGACTAGCCCGTTTCTACTTC
cdr3_aa: CASSQGLARFYF
clone_size: NA
v_call: TRBV4-1
d_call: TRBD2
j_call: TRBJ2-7

cdr3_nt: TGTGCCAGCAGCCCCCTAGTAGGTACGCAGTATTTT
cdr3_aa: CASSPLVGTQYF
clone_size: once
v_call: TRBV11-2
d_call: NA
j_call: TRBJ2-3